The sequence of this T cell receptor (beta chain) was determined in a study of shared clonotypes between healthy human individuals. Study donors comprised healthy, HIV-negative adults devoid of recent acute infection or vaccination. Unsorted samples relied on some 90 million PBMCs, which served as the source of genomic DNA. Every immunoSEQ plate was one replicate of a subset's evenly spread DNA. Only in-frame clones appear in the TCRdb table, and some are missing; sequencing was by immunoSEQ multiplex PCR. The sample has 400,000 to 500,000 clones; 79% are singletons. Points from the study as a whole: An expected dependence of interdonor clonotype sharing on sequencing depth was noted.

A remark on this clone: Its antigen is unknown.

CDR1 LGHNA and CDR2 YNFKEQ come from the germline V gene. This CDR3 is built from 15 residues. Trimming removed 1 base from V and 0 bases from J, with 7 bases in between. The receptor was isolated from a woman aged 35 to 49 in good health. Some clones in this sample may be carry-over from other donors' samples. This chain links TRBV4-2 with TRBJ2-1; no definite D call. Sequencing was carried out using PBMCs. CDR3 DNA: TGTGCCAGCAGCCAAGGGGCTACCTCCTACAATGAGCAGTTCTTC. This sequence encodes CASSQGATSYNEQFF.